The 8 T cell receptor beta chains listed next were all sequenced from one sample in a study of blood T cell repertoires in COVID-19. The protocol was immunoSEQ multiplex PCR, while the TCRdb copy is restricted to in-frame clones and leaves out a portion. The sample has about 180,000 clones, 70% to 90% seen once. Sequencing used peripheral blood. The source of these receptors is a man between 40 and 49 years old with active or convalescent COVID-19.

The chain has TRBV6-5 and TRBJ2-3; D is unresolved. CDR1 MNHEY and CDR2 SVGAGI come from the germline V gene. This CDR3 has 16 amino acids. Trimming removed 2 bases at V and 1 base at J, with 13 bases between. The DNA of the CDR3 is TGTGCCAGCAGTTACCCTTCCTTGGCTCGCACAGATACGCAGTATTTT. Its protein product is CASSYPSLARTDTQYF.

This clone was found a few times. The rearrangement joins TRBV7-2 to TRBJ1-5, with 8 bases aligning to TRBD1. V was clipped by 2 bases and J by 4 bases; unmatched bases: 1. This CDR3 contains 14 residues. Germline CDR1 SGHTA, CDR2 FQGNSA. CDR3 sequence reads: CASSLQGANQPQHF. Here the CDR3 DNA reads TGTGCCAGCAGCTTACAGGGGGCGAATCAGCCCCAGCATTTT.

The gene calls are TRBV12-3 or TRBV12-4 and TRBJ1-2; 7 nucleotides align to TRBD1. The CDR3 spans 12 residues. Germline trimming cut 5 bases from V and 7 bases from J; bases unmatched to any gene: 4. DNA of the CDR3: TGTGCCAGCAGTCCGGACAGGCGTGGCTACACCTTC. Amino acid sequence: CASSPDRRGYTF.

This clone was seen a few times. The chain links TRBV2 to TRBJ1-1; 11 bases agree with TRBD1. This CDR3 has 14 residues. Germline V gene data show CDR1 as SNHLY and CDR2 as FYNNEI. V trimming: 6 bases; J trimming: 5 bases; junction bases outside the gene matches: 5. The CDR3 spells CASSVDRGLTEAFF. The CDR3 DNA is TGTGCCAGCAGCGTGGACAGGGGGCTAACTGAAGCTTTCTTT.

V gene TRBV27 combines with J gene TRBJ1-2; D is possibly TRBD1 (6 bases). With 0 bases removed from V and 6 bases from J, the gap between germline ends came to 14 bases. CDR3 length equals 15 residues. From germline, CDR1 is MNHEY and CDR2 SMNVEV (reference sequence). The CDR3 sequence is CASSLSDSLLDGYTF. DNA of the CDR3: TGTGCCAGCAGTTTATCGGACAGTCTACTAGATGGCTACACCTTC.

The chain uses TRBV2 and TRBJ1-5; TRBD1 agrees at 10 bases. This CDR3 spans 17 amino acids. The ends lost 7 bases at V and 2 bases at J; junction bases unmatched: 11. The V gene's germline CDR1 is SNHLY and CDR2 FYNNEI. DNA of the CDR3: TGTGCCAGCAATAGGGACAGGGGATATTCGGGCAATCAGCCCCAGCATTTT. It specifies CASNRDRGYSGNQPQHF.

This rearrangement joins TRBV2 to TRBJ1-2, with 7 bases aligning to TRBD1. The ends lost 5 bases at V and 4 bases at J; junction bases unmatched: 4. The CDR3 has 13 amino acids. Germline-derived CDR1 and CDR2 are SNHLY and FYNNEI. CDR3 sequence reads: CASSSGQLYGYTF. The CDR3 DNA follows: TGTGCCAGCAGTTCGGGACAGCTCTATGGCTACACCTTC.

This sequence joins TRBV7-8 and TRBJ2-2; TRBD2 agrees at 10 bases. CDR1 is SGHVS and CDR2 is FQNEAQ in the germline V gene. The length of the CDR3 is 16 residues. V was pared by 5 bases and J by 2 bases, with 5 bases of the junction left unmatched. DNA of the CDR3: TGTGCCAGCAGCCCAAGGACTAGCGGAAACACCGGGGAGCTGTTTTTT. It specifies CASSPRTSGNTGELFF.